These T cell receptor beta chains were read from a single sample in a study of control samples from healthy donors and cancer patients. Repertoires were generated with immunoSEQ multiplex PCR, while TCRdb's copy carries only in-frame clones and drops some. The data contain 120,000 or so clones, 70% to 90% of them singletons. Specimen: blood. The receptors were gathered from a man aged 55 to 70 in good health. CDR3s include the opening cysteine and the closing phenylalanine or tryptophan. Each record gives: J gene, V gene, D gene, clone size, CDR3 DNA, CDR3 protein. D genes are given only for firm matches. Rows give clone size only sometimes, using once, few, many, or a class for an expanded clone.

TRBJ1-5,TRBV19,-,-,TGTGCCACCGCGCCCGGAGGGGGGTTTCAGCCCCAGCATTTT,CATAPGGGFQPQHF
TRBJ2-3,TRBV27,-,-,TGTGCCAGCAGAAGACCTACAGCCTCCGATACGCAGTATTTT,CASRRPTASDTQYF
TRBJ1-3,TRBV3-1/TRBV3-2,-,-,TGTGCCAGCAGCCAAGGGACACTCACCGGGCTGACCTCTGGAAACACCATATATTTT,CASSQGTLTGLTSGNTIYF
TRBJ2-3,TRBV3-1/TRBV3-2,TRBD2,-,TGTGCCAGCAGCCAAGATTGGGCGGGGGGGACTTATACGCAGTATTTT,CASSQDWAGGTYTQYF
TRBJ2-7,TRBV24-1,TRBD1,-,TGTGCCACCAGTGTCGGGACAGACTACGAGCAGTACTTC,CATSVGTDYEQYF
TRBJ1-1,TRBV10-3,-,-,TGTGCCATCAGTGGGGCCCCGAACACTGAAGCTTTCTTT,CAISGAPNTEAFF
TRBJ1-5,TRBV4-1,-,once,TGCGCCAGCAGCCAAGATGGAGGTCAGCCCCAGCATTTT,CASSQDGGQPQHF
TRBJ1-2,TRBV30,-,-,TGTGCCTGGAGTGTCCCCTCCGATGGGCTCTATGGCTACACCTTC,CAWSVPSDGLYGYTF
TRBJ1-5,TRBV10-3,-,once,TGTGCCATCAGTGAGTCGGAGGGGCAGCCCCAGCATTTT,CAISESEGQPQHF
TRBJ2-1,TRBV5-1,TRBD2,-,TGCGCCAGCAGCAAAGGACTAGTTTTGAATGAGCAGTTCTTC,CASSKGLVLNEQFF
TRBJ1-1,TRBV25-1,-,-,TGTGCCAGCAGATGGACATACGAAGCTTTCTTT,CASRWTYEAFF
TRBJ2-3,TRBV27,-,-,TGTGCCAGCAGTTTATGGCGCGGAGATACGCAGTATTTT,CASSLWRGDTQYF
TRBJ1-6,TRBV4-2,-,-,TGTGCCAGCAGCCAGGCGAACAGTTATAATTCACCCCTCCACTTT,CASSQANSYNSPLHF
TRBJ2-3,TRBV28,-,once,TGTGCCACTCACCTTCGAGGGATCGATACGCAGTATTTT,CATHLRGIDTQYF
TRBJ1-1,TRBV11-2,TRBD1,-,TGTGCCAGCAACCAGGGACAGGGTTCTTACACTGAAGCTTTCTTT,CASNQGQGSYTEAFF
TRBJ2-2,TRBV4-3,TRBD1,-,TGCGCCAGCAGCCAAGATATTTCAGGGGGTGTCGGGGAGCTGTTTTTT,CASSQDISGGVGELFF
TRBJ2-6,TRBV7-8,-,few,TGTGCCAGCAGGCCCCGGGGAGTGTTCGGGGCCAACGTCCTGACTTTC,CASRPRGVFGANVLTF
TRBJ1-2,TRBV19,-,-,TGTGCCAGTAGTACCGGGACGGCCAGAACTGACTATGGCTACACCTTC,CASSTGTARTDYGYTF
TRBJ1-1,TRBV6-6,-,-,TGTGCCAGCAGGAGGACAGAGAACACTGAAGCTTTCTTT,CASRRTENTEAFF
TRBJ2-3,TRBV25-1,-,-,TGTGCCAGCAGTCAAATTGGAGATACGCAGTATTTT,CASSQIGDTQYF
TRBJ1-5,TRBV7-8,-,-,TGTGCCAGCAGCCCAAACAGAGTCAGCAATCAGCCCCAGCATTTT,CASSPNRVSNQPQHF
TRBJ2-7,TRBV11-2,-,-,TGTGCCAGCAGCTTAGTAGACGGATCCTACGAGCAGTACTTC,CASSLVDGSYEQYF
TRBJ1-2,TRBV9,-,-,TGTGCCAGCAGCGTAGGGGCGGGTGAGGCGAACTATGGCTACACCTTC,CASSVGAGEANYGYTF
TRBJ1-4,TRBV7-2,-,-,TGTGCCAGCAGCCCCGGCGGGGCTGGATTGATGAATGAAAAACTGTTTTTT,CASSPGGAGLMNEKLFF
TRBJ1-1,TRBV12-3/TRBV12-4,-,few,TGTGCCAGCAGCCGGACAGCCTACACTGAAGCTTTCTTT,CASSRTAYTEAFF
TRBJ1-6,TRBV7-2,TRBD1,-,TGTGCCAGCAGCTTAATTTTTTCCTCAGGGGGGTCACCCCTCCACTTT,CASSLIFSSGGSPLHF
TRBJ2-3,TRBV9,TRBD2,few,TGTGCCAGCAGCGTAGCCGGGGGTAGCGGGGGCACAGATACGCAGTATTTT,CASSVAGGSGGTDTQYF
TRBJ2-4,TRBV5-4,-,-,TGTGCCAGCAGTTCCATCGGGGGACCCAAAAACATTCAGTACTTC,CASSSIGGPKNIQYF
TRBJ2-1,TRBV18,TRBD2,-,TGTGCCAGCTCACCATGGACTAGCGGTTCCAATGAGCAGTTCTTC,CASSPWTSGSNEQFF
TRBJ2-3,TRBV7-6,-,-,TGTGCCAGCAGTTTTAGGTCCGGGGTCGACACAGATACGCAGTATTTT,CASSFRSGVDTDTQYF
TRBJ2-1,TRBV10-2,TRBD1,-,TGCGCCAGCAGTGACCGGACAGGGGGCTTTGGCAATGAGCAGTTCTTC,CASSDRTGGFGNEQFF
TRBJ1-1,TRBV27,TRBD1,few,TGTGCCAGCACCCCAGGAGGGACAGGGCGGAACACTGAAGCTTTCTTT,CASTPGGTGRNTEAFF
TRBJ1-6,TRBV7-3,-,-,TGTGCCAGCAGCTCAGGTAAATACAGGTTGTCCTATAATTCACCCCTCCACTTT,CASSSGKYRLSYNSPLHF
TRBJ1-2,TRBV6-1,-,-,TGTGCCAGCAGTGAAGATTATAGGGGGGGCTATGGCTACACCTTC,CASSEDYRGGYGYTF
TRBJ2-4,TRBV6-1,TRBD2,-,TGTGCCAGCAGTGAAGCGGGTCGGGGGGTAGCCAAAAACATTCAGTACTTC,CASSEAGRGVAKNIQYF